Presented here are 13 T cell receptor beta chains from one specimen sequenced in a study of T cell repertoires in cytomegalovirus infection. TCRdb reprocessed the reads via MiXCR and lists one record per CDR3 protein. The profile shows about 530,000 distinct CDR3 sequences, 26% of them singletons. The specimen was PBMCs. Every receptor here comes from a human donor in good health (CMV status not recorded). Some clones in this sample may be carry-over from other donors' samples.

This clonotype was counted at least ten times. The chain joins TRBV7-8 to TRBJ2-3; D remains unclear. Trimming shortened V by 5 bases and J by 2 bases, and 11 bases separated the two germline ends. Germline V gene data show CDR1 as SGHVS and CDR2 as FQNEAQ. The CDR3 consists of 14 residues. CDR3 DNA sequence: TGTGCCAGCAGCAGCCGCACACACACAGATACGCAGTATTTT. Its protein product is CASSSRTHTDTQYF.

This clonotype was recorded a few times. The chain links TRBV18 to TRBJ2-3, with 10 bases aligning to TRBD1. CDR3 length: 17 residues. The J segment lost 0 bases and the V segment lost 6 bases, leaving 9 bases of the junction unmatched. CDR1 is KGHSH, CDR2 LQKENI, per germline. This CDR3 reads CASSSDRGSLSTDTQYF. In DNA form, the CDR3 reads TGTGCCAGCTCGTCGGACAGGGGGTCCCTCAGCACAGATACGCAGTATTTT.

This clonotype has only a few counts. This sequence joins TRBV7-8 and TRBJ1-1; possibly TRBD1 for D (5 bases). The V gene's germline CDR1 is SGHVS and CDR2 FQNEAQ. V was pared by 2 bases and J by 6 bases, with 22 bases between. The CDR3 loop spans 17 amino acids. DNA for the CDR3: TGTGCCAGCAGCTTACCCGGGCGAGGGGCCAACCGCCCTGAAGCTTTCTTT. Its translation is CASSLPGRGANRPEAFF.

This clonotype appeared a few times. The chain links TRBV25-1 to TRBJ2-5; 13 bases match TRBD2. The CDR3 contains 17 residues. Germline V lookup: CDR1 MGHDK, CDR2 SYGVNS. The V segment lost 7 bases and the J segment 5 bases; nucleotides outside the gene matches: 13. The CDR3 reads CASTKGGTSGKGETQYF. As DNA, the CDR3 is TGTGCCAGCACCAAGGGGGGGACTAGCGGGAAAGGCGAGACCCAGTACTTC.

The chain couples TRBV12-3 or TRBV12-4 to TRBJ1-5, with TRBD1 as a possible D gene (5 bases). The CDR3 contains 14 residues. V was clipped by 3 bases and J by 7 bases, with 13 bases between them. The CDR3 spells CASSFLRGGQPQHF. DNA of the CDR3: TGTGCCAGCAGTTTTTTAAGGGGTGGCCAGCCCCAGCATTTT.

The J gene is TRBJ1-5, the V gene TRBV6-1; D remains ambiguous. Trimming took 10 bases from V and 3 from J, leaving 16 bases between them. Germline CDR1 is MNHNS and CDR2 is SASEGT. The CDR3 loop spans 14 amino acids. In DNA form, the CDR3 reads TGTGCCACTCAGCAGAGGAGTACCAATCAGCCCCAGCATTTT. Protein sequence: CATQQRSTNQPQHF.

The rearrangement links TRBV20-1 to TRBJ1-2, with 10 bases lining up with TRBD1. Germline loops: CDR1 DFQATT, CDR2 SNEGSKA (reference sequence). V lost 1 base to trimming and J lost 3 bases; unmatched junction nucleotides: 2. This CDR3 has 14 amino acids. The CDR3, as DNA: TGCAGTGCTAGAGCAGACAGGGGGCACTATGGCTACACCTTC. Translated, it gives CSARADRGHYGYTF.

This clonotype was picked up a small number of times. The CDR3 nucleotides read TGTGCCAGCAGCGAGCAGGGGACAGGCTTAGGCTACACCTTC. It encodes CASSEQGTGLGYTF. The chain joins TRBV6-2 or TRBV6-3 to TRBJ1-2, with 8 bases that match TRBD1. Trimming removed 6 bases from V and 8 bases from J; junction bases left unmatched: 11. The germline V gene has CDR1 MNHEY and CDR2 SVGEGT. The CDR3 covers 14 residues.

This clonotype was observed a few times. This sequence joins TRBV7-3 and TRBJ2-5, with D unresolved. The CDR3 totals 15 residues. The germline V and J ends were trimmed by 7 bases and 5 bases, with 20 bases remaining between them. CDR1 and CDR2 (germline): SGHTA, FQGTGA. CDR3: CASTPSGLKGETQYF. In nucleotides, the CDR3 is TGTGCCAGCACCCCGTCCGGTCTCAAGGGCGAGACCCAGTACTTC.

V usage is TRBV6-2 or TRBV6-3 and J usage is TRBJ2-1; 7 bases are a match to TRBD2. V shed 0 bases and J 0 bases; nucleotides not matched to a gene: 2. Per the germline V gene, CDR1 is MNHEY and CDR2 is SVGEGT. The CDR3 loop spans 16 amino acids. The CDR3 is CASSYSLAGSYNEQFF. CDR3 nucleotides: TGTGCCAGCAGTTACTCGTTAGCGGGCTCCTACAATGAGCAGTTCTTC.

This clonotype was recorded a few times. The J gene is TRBJ2-7, the V gene TRBV7-3, with D perhaps being TRBD1 or TRBD2 (5 bases each). V lost 7 bases and J lost 3, with 16 bases in between. The CDR3 is 14 amino acids. The V gene's germline CDR1 is SGHTA and CDR2 FQGTGA. CDR3 loop: CASKLTPGSYEQYF. As DNA, the CDR3 is TGTGCCAGCAAACTTACTCCAGGGAGCTACGAGCAGTACTTC.

In the case of this clonotype: This sequence may be a read error, since a much larger clone differs from it by one base. This CDR3 is CAGSFETGTIGYTF. The DNA for the CDR3 is TGTGCCGGCAGCTTCGAAACCGGGACAATTGGCTACACCTTC. The chain couples TRBV7-9 to TRBJ1-2, with D possibly TRBD1 on 6 matching bases. CDR1 is SEHNR, CDR2 FQNEAQ, per germline (reference sequence). The CDR3 is made up of 14 amino acids.

This clonotype was detected only a few times. This sequence joins TRBV5-4 and TRBJ2-7, with TRBD2 as a possible D gene (5 bases). CDR3 size: 13 residues. The germline V gene has CDR1 SGHNT and CDR2 YYREEE (reference sequence). Trimming took 4 bases from V and 4 from J, leaving 12 bases between them. The CDR3 DNA is TGTGCCAGCAGCGGGATTGGAGGTTACGAGCAGTACTTC. Residues: CASSGIGGYEQYF.